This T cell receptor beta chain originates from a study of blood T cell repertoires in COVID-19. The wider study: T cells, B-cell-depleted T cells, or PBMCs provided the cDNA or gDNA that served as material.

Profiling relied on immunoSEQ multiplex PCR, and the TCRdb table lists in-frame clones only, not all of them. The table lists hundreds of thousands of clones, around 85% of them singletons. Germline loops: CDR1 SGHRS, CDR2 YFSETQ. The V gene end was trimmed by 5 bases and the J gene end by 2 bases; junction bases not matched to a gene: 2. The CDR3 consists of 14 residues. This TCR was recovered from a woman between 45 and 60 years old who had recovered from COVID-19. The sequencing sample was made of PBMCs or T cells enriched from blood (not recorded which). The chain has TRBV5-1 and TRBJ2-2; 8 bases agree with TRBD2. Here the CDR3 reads CASSSGTNTGELFF. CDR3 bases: TGCGCCAGCAGTAGCGGGACCAACACCGGGGAGCTGTTTTTT.